This TCR beta chain derives from a study of blood T cells in healthy people across ages (dated by TCRdb to the mid-2010s). With regard to the full study: In model experiments, template switching captured roughly one uniquely barcoded TCR beta cDNA molecule for every two T cells. To avoid experimental bias, donors of different ages were spread randomly across the sequencing lanes. The donors were divided into four age groups: young (average about 15 years), middle-aged (under 40), aged (roughly 60) and long-lived (around 87). Using deep sequencing normalized with unique cDNA molecular identifiers, the study measured how TCR beta repertoire diversity changes with age. For two donors (one aged 18 to 30 and one aged 80 or older), the study analyzed two additional independent replicas of 1 million unique cDNA reads from the same blood draw.

As to this clonotype: The antigen it binds to is not known. Since a much larger clone is just one base distant, this may be a read error.

Donors were 39 systemically healthy Caucasian individuals from Russia aged roughly 6 to 95 years. Around 10 milliliters of peripheral blood were collected from each donor into EDTA-treated Vacutainer tubes. PBMCs were isolated by Ficoll-Paque density-gradient centrifugation, with at least 6 million obtained per sample. Trizol reagent was used to extract total RNA from the PBMCs, yielding at least 5.5 micrograms per sample. For every donor, flow cytometry on a PBMC aliquot measured the percentage of naive CD45RAhigh/CD27high T cells. Here is what the overall study found, with its caveats: Estimates of total diversity based on one million sequenced T cells were considered lower bounds and underestimates. Compared with the aged group, more naive CD4+ T cells, fewer expanded clones and increased TCR diversity were shown by the long-lived group, suggesting age selection. Observed TCR beta diversity per million T cells fell roughly linearly with age, and a significant reduction was already apparent by age around 40. Because profiling used bulk unsorted PBMCs, naive and antigen-experienced compartments could not be compared conclusively. A strong correlation was found between observed TCR beta diversity and the percentage of naive T cells measured by flow cytometry. Because donor CMV infection status was unknown, age-related changes in expanded clonotypes were potentially confounded.

Libraries came from 5' RACE. TCRdb names Illumina HiSeq 2500 as the instrument used. A second PCR of roughly 7 to 11 cycles was run with a J-beta primer mix and a sample-barcoded 5' primer. A unique molecular identifier was introduced onto each TCR beta cDNA molecule by a template-switch 5' adaptor carrying 12 random nucleotides. At least 3 million CDR3-containing paired-end reads were obtained from each sample. First-strand cDNA was synthesized from all RNA with the Mint cDNA synthesis kit, primed by a TRBC-specific oligonucleotide. All cDNA was treated with uracil-DNA glycosylase and then went through a first 18-cycle PCR with the universal primers M1SS and BC2_uni_R. Per the original workflow: Normalization of each sample was performed by random selection of 1 million high-quality reads, each carrying a distinct molecular identifier. Instead of being binned into consensus sequences, reads that shared molecular identifiers were thrown out. MiTCR, set to a Q25 quality threshold and the strictest error-elimination algorithm, was used for CDR3 identification, clonotype clustering and error correction. A nonparametric unseen species model with Euler transformation was used to estimate lower-bound total TCR beta diversity. In-frame beta chains were kept once TCRdb had trimmed the public reads at Q25 with fastp and called clones with MiXCR. Each entry merges the rows of one CDR3 protein and shows their most common DNA and genes. TCRdb, rather than the study authors, made the V and J calls. The sample yields about 1.8 million distinct CDR3 sequences; 49% were counted once. The ten top clones hold around 2.1% of the sample.

Between the V and J ends, shortened by 6 bases and 3 bases respectively, the junction contains 8 bases. From cysteine to phenylalanine, the CDR3 is 11 amino acids long. Only CDR3 DNA is held: 33 bases, read in frame from base 1. CDR1 and CDR2 (SQVTM, ANQGSEA) derive from the germline V gene. Recombination joined TRBV29-1 with TRBJ1-2; the D gene is not confidently resolved. The sequence derives from a woman aged 40 to 50 in good health. The sequencing sample was made of blood. Here the CDR3 is given as CSVGADYGYTF. The nucleotides read TGCAGCGTAGGAGCGGACTATGGCTACACCTTC.